This entry concerns a single T cell receptor (beta chain). The data stem from a study of blood T cells in healthy people across ages. A second PCR of 7 to 11 cycles used a sample-barcoded 5' primer and a J-beta primer mix. Every cDNA molecule carried a tag from a template-switch adaptor bearing 12 random nucleotides. Each CDR3 protein is one row after TCRdb ran MiXCR on the 5' RACE reads. The sample consists of more than 1.4 million distinct CDR3 sequences, 42% of them appearing once. The CDR3 length is 14 residues. Germline V gene data show CDR1 as MNHEY and CDR2 as SMNVEV (reference sequence). Germline trimming cut 2 bases from V and 10 bases from J; bases unmatched to any gene: 7.

The source is a woman under 30 in good health. Sequenced material: blood. The rearrangement links TRBV27 to TRBJ1-4; 7 positions agree with TRBD1. The CDR3 loop reads CASSLPDRDGKLFF. CDR3 coding DNA: TGTGCCAGCAGTTTACCCGACAGGGACGGAAAACTGTTTTTT.